The rows below give T cell receptor beta chains drawn from one sample of a study of control samples from healthy donors and cancer patients. Data came from immunoSEQ multiplex PCR; TCRdb stores just in-frame clones and leaves some out. This table holds approximately 170,000 clones, around 90% found once. The sample comprised blood. The source is a woman between 50 and 59 years old in good health. Each CDR3 is given with its conserved first and last residue. The D gene is left open where the match is weak. Clone size is given for some rows only: seen once, a few or many times, or a class if the clone is expanded.

J | V | D | size | DNA | CDR3
TRBJ2-7 | TRBV7-9 | - | - | TGTGCCAGCAGCTTAGTTGTAGGCAGGGCCTACGAGCAGTACTTC | CASSLVVGRAYEQYF
TRBJ2-3 | TRBV11-3 | TRBD2 | - | TGTGCCAGCAGCCCAGGGCGGGAGGACACAGATACGCAGTATTTT | CASSPGREDTDTQYF
TRBJ2-3 | TRBV6-5 | - | - | TGTGCCAGCAGCGCGGGACAGCCTAGCACAGATACGCAGTATTTT | CASSAGQPSTDTQYF
TRBJ2-3 | TRBV5-4 | TRBD1 | once | TGTGCCAGCAGCTTTCCGACAGGGGGCGCGTCAGATACGCAGTATTTT | CASSFPTGGASDTQYF
TRBJ2-2 | TRBV30 | - | - | TGTGCCTGGAGTAGAATGGGGAGCACCGGGGAGCTGTTTTTT | CAWSRMGSTGELFF
TRBJ2-5 | TRBV11-2 | - | - | TGTGCCAGCAGCTTAGAAGAGACCCAGTACTTC | CASSLEETQYF
TRBJ1-1 | TRBV18 | TRBD1 | - | TGTGCCAGCTCACCTCAGGGGGCGTCGAACACTGAAGCTTTCTTT | CASSPQGASNTEAFF
TRBJ1-1 | TRBV5-1 | - | - | TGCGCCAGCGAGGGGACACCGAACACTGAAGCTTTCTTT | CASEGTPNTEAFF
TRBJ1-1 | TRBV12-5 | - | - | TGTGCTAGTGGTTATCGTGGCACTGAAGCTTTCTTT | CASGYRGTEAFF
TRBJ1-1 | TRBV9 | - | - | TGTGCCAGCAGCGTAGATAGGGACACTGAAGCTTTCTTT | CASSVDRDTEAFF
TRBJ1-5 | TRBV28 | TRBD1 | - | TGTGCCAGCACCTCGGTAGGACAGGGGGTTCCCCAGCATTTT | CASTSVGQGVPQHF
TRBJ1-1 | TRBV5-5 | - | - | TGTGCCAGCAGCTTGGATGGCAGGGTTTCGAACACTGAAGCTTTCTTT | CASSLDGRVSNTEAFF
TRBJ1-5 | TRBV30 | TRBD1 | - | TGTGCCTGGAGTGTCGACAGGGTCGGCAATCAGCCCCAGCATTTT | CAWSVDRVGNQPQHF
TRBJ1-5 | TRBV3-1/TRBV3-2 | TRBD1 | - | TGTGCCAGCAGCCAAGAGGGGACAGGTTACGGTCAGCCCCAGCATTTT | CASSQEGTGYGQPQHF
TRBJ2-3 | TRBV5-1 | - | once | TGCGCCAGCAGCCTGCAGCCAGTTCGTAGATTCTCTAGCACAGATACGCAGTATTTT | CASSLQPVRRFSSTDTQYF
TRBJ1-2 | TRBV28 | - | - | TGTGCCAGCAGTTTTCAGGGGCTCTATGGCTACACCTTC | CASSFQGLYGYTF
TRBJ1-4 | TRBV3-1/TRBV3-2 | - | - | TGTGCCAGCAGCCAGGGGGGAGGTAATGAAAAACTGTTTTTT | CASSQGGGNEKLFF
TRBJ2-7 | TRBV19 | - | - | TGTGCCAGTAGACCCCCCGGACAGCTTTACGAGCAGTACTTC | CASRPPGQLYEQYF
TRBJ2-1 | TRBV7-2 | TRBD2 | - | TGTGCCAGCATCCGACTAGCGGGGGGGCAGGGTGAGCAGTTCTTC | CASIRLAGGQGEQFF
TRBJ2-6 | TRBV5-8 | - | - | TGTGCCAGCAGCTTGCCTGGGGCCAACGTCCTGACTTTC | CASSLPGANVLTF
TRBJ1-4 | TRBV6-1 | TRBD1 | - | TGTGCCAGCAGTGACGGGACAGCAACTAATGAAAAACTGTTTTTT | CASSDGTATNEKLFF
TRBJ1-2 | TRBV9 | - | - | TGTGCCAGCAGTGGAGGGGGGGATTATGGCTACACCTTC | CASSGGGDYGYTF
TRBJ2-5 | TRBV5-1 | TRBD2 | once | TGCGCCAGCAGCTCCTTCGCGCCGGGAGGGCCGGGAGAGACCCAGTACTTC | CASSSFAPGGPGETQYF
TRBJ1-5 | TRBV6-4 | - | - | TGTGCCAGCAGCGCCATCGGGGGGCCCGATCAGCCCCAGCATTTT | CASSAIGGPDQPQHF
TRBJ1-5 | TRBV28 | - | - | TGTGCCAGCAAGAGAAGCAATCAGCCCCAGCATTTT | CASKRSNQPQHF
TRBJ1-4 | TRBV6-5 | - | - | TGTGCCAGCAGTCCCGCCGGGACAACTAATAAACTGTTTTTT | CASSPAGTTNKLFF
TRBJ1-2 | TRBV5-3 | - | - | TGTGCCAGAAGCTCCGACAATAGCGGGTCTCCCCTCCGGACTAACTATGGCTACACCTTC | CARSSDNSGSPLRTNYGYTF
TRBJ1-5 | TRBV19 | TRBD1 | - | TGTGCCAGTAGTATAGGGACAGGGGGTCAGCCCCAGCATTTT | CASSIGTGGQPQHF
TRBJ1-5 | TRBV2 | - | once | TGTGCCAGCAGTGCCCAGGGTATCAGCCAGCCCCAGCATTTT | CASSAQGISQPQHF
TRBJ1-4 | TRBV5-1 | - | once | TGCGCCAGCAGCTTGGGGGCAGGGGCAGGTGGAGAAAAACTGTTTTTT | CASSLGAGAGGEKLFF
TRBJ2-2 | TRBV7-2 | - | - | TGTGCCAGCAGCGGGCGGACAGCCGCGAACACCGGGGAGCTGTTTTTT | CASSGRTAANTGELFF
TRBJ2-5 | TRBV5-5 | TRBD1 | - | TGTGCCAGCAGCTTGGATGGGACAGGGAAAGAGACCCAGTACTTC | CASSLDGTGKETQYF
TRBJ2-1 | TRBV2 | TRBD2 | once | TGTGCCACCACCCCCGGGGCTAGCGGGAGGGCCGGCGAGCAGTTCTTC | CATTPGASGRAGEQFF
TRBJ2-4 | TRBV9 | - | - | TGTGCCAGCAGCGATAGTGCCGGGATACTAGCCAAAAACATTCAGTACTTC | CASSDSAGILAKNIQYF
TRBJ1-1 | TRBV3-1/TRBV3-2 | TRBD1 | - | TGTGCCAGCAGCCACGGACACAGGGGGAACACTGAAGCTTTCTTT | CASSHGHRGNTEAFF
TRBJ1-5 | TRBV11-1 | - | - | TGTGCCAGCAGCTTAGTGGGGAAAAATCAGCCCCAGCATTTT | CASSLVGKNQPQHF
TRBJ2-3 | TRBV19 | - | - | TGTGCCCCTAGTATTGGCGGACACACAGATACGCAGTATTTT | CAPSIGGHTDTQYF
TRBJ1-1 | TRBV25-1 | - | - | TGTGCCAGCAGTGAGGCAGGGGAGGAAGCTTTCTTT | CASSEAGEEAFF
TRBJ2-1 | TRBV5-1 | TRBD2 | once | TGCGCCAGCAGCTTCGGAGGGGTACTAGCGGGACCCGGCAATGAGCAGTTCTTC | CASSFGGVLAGPGNEQFF
TRBJ1-1 | TRBV6-6 | - | - | TGTGCCAGTCTCAGGCGGGGGAACACTGAAGCTTTCTTT | CASLRRGNTEAFF
TRBJ1-2 | TRBV19 | TRBD1 | - | TGTGCCAGTAGTATAGTCTTCGAGACAGGGAACTATGGCTACACCTTC | CASSIVFETGNYGYTF
TRBJ2-3 | TRBV7-9 | TRBD1 | - | TGTGCCAGCAGCCAAGTCATAGGACAGGGGACAGATACGCAGTATTTT | CASSQVIGQGTDTQYF
TRBJ1-2 | TRBV24-1 | - | - | TGTGCCACCGGACAGCAGTATGGCTACACCTTC | CATGQQYGYTF
TRBJ2-7 | TRBV7-3 | - | - | TGTGCCAGCAGCTTAACGGCAGGGTCAAGGTACGAGCAGTACTTC | CASSLTAGSRYEQYF
TRBJ2-5 | TRBV7-3 | - | - | TGTGCCAGCAGCGCGGGGGCACAAGAGACCCAGTACTTC | CASSAGAQETQYF
TRBJ1-4 | TRBV5-8 | TRBD1 | - | TGTGCCAGCAGCTTGGCACAGGGGAATGAAAAACTGTTTTTT | CASSLAQGNEKLFF
TRBJ2-5 | TRBV9 | - | - | TGTGCCAGCAGCGTAGGAGTTGCTAGTCTAGAGACCCAGTACTTC | CASSVGVASLETQYF